This is a list of T cell receptor beta chains from one sample in a study of blood T cell repertoires in COVID-19. TCRdb's table, derived via immunoSEQ multiplex PCR, lists solely in-frame clones and lacks some. The data show a few hundred thousand clones, around 84% seen once. Sequences were obtained from peripheral blood. Every receptor here comes from a man in his forties or fifties who had recovered from COVID-19. Each CDR3 is given with its conserved first and last residue. Each record gives: J gene, V gene, D gene, CDR3 length, CDR3 protein. D genes are given only for firm matches.

j_call: TRBJ2-7; v_call: TRBV19; d_call: NA; cdr3_length: 14; cdr3_aa: CASSIGTINYEQYF
j_call: TRBJ2-2; v_call: TRBV5-1; d_call: NA; cdr3_length: 14; cdr3_aa: CASSSTGFTGELFF
j_call: TRBJ2-1; v_call: TRBV7-9; d_call: NA; cdr3_length: 16; cdr3_aa: CASSSGPRVRVNEQFF
j_call: TRBJ1-5; v_call: TRBV2; d_call: NA; cdr3_length: 15; cdr3_aa: CASSDYRAYNQPQHF
j_call: TRBJ2-7; v_call: TRBV2; d_call: TRBD2; cdr3_length: 14; cdr3_aa: CASRGGIGKLEQYF
j_call: TRBJ2-1; v_call: TRBV19; d_call: TRBD1; cdr3_length: 14; cdr3_aa: CASAGTGTYNEQFF
j_call: TRBJ2-7; v_call: TRBV5-1; d_call: TRBD1; cdr3_length: 15; cdr3_aa: CASSSPGQGSYEQYF
j_call: TRBJ2-4; v_call: TRBV7-2; d_call: NA; cdr3_length: 16; cdr3_aa: CASSQRGGQGKNIQYF
j_call: TRBJ2-7; v_call: TRBV5-4; d_call: TRBD1; cdr3_length: 14; cdr3_aa: CASSPPDRVWEQYF
j_call: TRBJ2-2; v_call: TRBV10-3; d_call: NA; cdr3_length: 13; cdr3_aa: CAIGEQGAGELFF
j_call: TRBJ1-2; v_call: TRBV19; d_call: TRBD1; cdr3_length: 17; cdr3_aa: CASSIDGAGTGRYGYTF
j_call: TRBJ2-5; v_call: TRBV28; d_call: NA; cdr3_length: 12; cdr3_aa: CASRLAWETQYF
j_call: TRBJ1-4; v_call: TRBV7-2; d_call: TRBD1; cdr3_length: 15; cdr3_aa: CASSQGARTNEKLFF
j_call: TRBJ2-1; v_call: TRBV2; d_call: TRBD2; cdr3_length: 16; cdr3_aa: CASRRTRQSSYNEQFF
j_call: TRBJ1-1; v_call: TRBV30; d_call: NA; cdr3_length: 13; cdr3_aa: CAWNLLQGTEAFF
j_call: TRBJ1-5; v_call: TRBV10-2; d_call: TRBD1; cdr3_length: 15; cdr3_aa: CASRGTGSGDQPQHF
j_call: TRBJ1-5; v_call: TRBV27; d_call: NA; cdr3_length: 15; cdr3_aa: CASSLSRQSYQPQHF
j_call: TRBJ2-7; v_call: TRBV19; d_call: NA; cdr3_length: 13; cdr3_aa: CASSSGFSYEQYF
j_call: TRBJ2-5; v_call: TRBV5-4; d_call: TRBD2; cdr3_length: 13; cdr3_aa: CASRRGGEETQYF
j_call: TRBJ2-1; v_call: TRBV18; d_call: TRBD2; cdr3_length: 16; cdr3_aa: CASSLGTSGMLNEQFF
j_call: TRBJ1-3; v_call: TRBV29-1; d_call: TRBD1; cdr3_length: 14; cdr3_aa: CSVRDRGSGNTIYF
j_call: TRBJ1-5; v_call: TRBV7-9; d_call: NA; cdr3_length: 13; cdr3_aa: CASQGQAGQPQHF